These 6 T cell receptor beta chains share one sample of origin, sequenced in a study of T cell changes during pregnancy in multiple sclerosis. Generated by immunoSEQ multiplex PCR, the TCRdb table keeps only in-frame clones and is missing some. The table lists under 55,000 clones, approximately 93% of them singletons. The sample in question was CD4+ T cells from peripheral blood mononuclear cells, obtained in the third trimester of pregnancy. Source of these receptors: a female donor with multiple sclerosis, enrolled in a pregnancy study.

This rearrangement joins TRBV19 to TRBJ1-5; unclear D gene. Deletions cut 3 bases from V and 5 bases from J, with 14 bases between. The CDR3 totals 15 residues. Germline CDR1 LNHDA, CDR2 SQIVND (reference sequence). In DNA, the CDR3 is TGTGCCAGTAGTATTAGCGCCAGACCTTATCAGCCCCAGCATTTT. Protein: CASSISARPYQPQHF.

The rearrangement joins TRBV5-1 to TRBJ2-3, with 12 bases matching TRBD2. The trim removed 4 bases at V and 4 bases at J, leaving 4 bases unmatched. There are 15 residues in the CDR3. Germline CDR1 SGHRS, CDR2 YFSETQ. For the CDR3, the DNA is TGCGCCAGCAGCCCCGGACTAGCGGGATCAGATACGCAGTATTTT. Translation gives CASSPGLAGSDTQYF.

The chain joins TRBV7-8 to TRBJ2-1, with 7 bases that match TRBD2. The J segment lost 9 bases and the V segment lost 5 bases, leaving 10 bases of the junction unmatched. The CDR3 is 14 residues long. Germline lookup yields CDR1 SGHVS and CDR2 FQNEAQ. The DNA of the CDR3 is TGTGCCAGCAGCCAGCTCGAACTAGCGAGTGAGCAGTTCTTC. Translating it yields CASSQLELASEQFF.

V is TRBV5-1 and J is TRBJ1-2; 7 bases align to TRBD1. Germline V gene data show CDR1 as SGHRS and CDR2 as YFSETQ. V dropped 2 bases and J dropped 0; count of bases not matched to a gene: 4. This CDR3 has 15 amino acids. CDR3 amino acids: CASSFTGAANYGYTF. The DNA of the CDR3 is TGCGCCAGCAGCTTTACAGGGGCCGCTAACTATGGCTACACCTTC.

The rearrangement uses TRBV4-3 and TRBJ1-5; D is uncertain. CDR3 length equals 16 residues. In germline, CDR1 is LGHNA, CDR2 YSLEER. Trimming cost V 0 bases and J 1 base, with 10 bases left between them. The DNA for the CDR3 is TGCGCCAGCAGCCAAGATGCCTACGGGAGCAATCAGCCCCAGCATTTT. This gives the protein CASSQDAYGSNQPQHF.

This chain uses TRBV27 with TRBJ1-2; no definite D call. This CDR3 has 12 residues. V lost 6 bases and J lost 0, with 5 bases in between. From germline, CDR1 is MNHEY and CDR2 SMNVEV (reference sequence). Here the CDR3 reads CASSNSNYGYTF. The CDR3 nucleotides are TGTGCCAGCAGCAATTCTAACTATGGCTACACCTTC.